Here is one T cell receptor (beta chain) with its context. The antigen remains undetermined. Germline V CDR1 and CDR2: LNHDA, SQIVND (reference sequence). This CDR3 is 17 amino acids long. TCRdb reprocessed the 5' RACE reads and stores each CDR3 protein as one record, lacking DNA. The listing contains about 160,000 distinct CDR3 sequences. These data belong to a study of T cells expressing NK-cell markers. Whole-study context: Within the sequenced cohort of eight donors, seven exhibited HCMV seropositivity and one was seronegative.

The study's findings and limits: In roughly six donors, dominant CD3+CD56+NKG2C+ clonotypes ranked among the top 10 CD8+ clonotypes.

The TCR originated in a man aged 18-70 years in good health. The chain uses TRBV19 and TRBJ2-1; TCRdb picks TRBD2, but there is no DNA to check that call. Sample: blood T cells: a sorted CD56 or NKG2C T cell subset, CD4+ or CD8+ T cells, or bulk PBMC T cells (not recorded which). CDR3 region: CASSPSFSGGIYNEQFF.